This is a list of T cell receptor beta chains from one sample in a study of identifying expanded T cells in peripheral blood. The protocol was immunoSEQ multiplex PCR, while the TCRdb copy is restricted to in-frame clones and leaves out a portion. The sample shows 91,000 or so clones, 88% of them seen only once. Specimen: blood. The receptors here all came from a person aged 18-70 years in good health. Both conserved end residues are trimmed from each CDR3. Part of the rows lack a size; the others show once, few, many or a class for expanded clones.

CDR3 protein: ASSPPPYEQY
clone size: -
V gene: TRBV28
J gene: TRBJ2-7

CDR3 protein: ASTGQGDSNQPQH
clone size: -
V gene: TRBV6-6
J gene: TRBJ1-5

CDR3 protein: ASSEEPSYNEQF
clone size: -
V gene: TRBV6-1
J gene: TRBJ2-1

CDR3 protein: ASSLRQGLGAPLH
clone size: few
V gene: TRBV5-1
J gene: TRBJ1-6

CDR3 protein: ASSSPKVSWNTEAF
clone size: -
V gene: TRBV11-3
J gene: TRBJ1-1

CDR3 protein: ASSTIQGAGDTQY
clone size: -
V gene: TRBV19
J gene: TRBJ2-3

CDR3 protein: ASSFGDMNQPQH
clone size: once
V gene: TRBV5-1
J gene: TRBJ1-5

CDR3 protein: ASSESRTGVPTGELF
clone size: -
V gene: TRBV10-1
J gene: TRBJ2-2

CDR3 protein: ASSHREKTQY
clone size: once
V gene: TRBV4-1
J gene: TRBJ2-3

CDR3 protein: ASSMGGSKGRPYNEQF
clone size: -
V gene: TRBV21-1
J gene: TRBJ2-1

CDR3 protein: ASPIHGDSNEKLF
clone size: -
V gene: TRBV30
J gene: TRBJ1-4

CDR3 protein: ASSSLDYEQY
clone size: -
V gene: TRBV11-2
J gene: TRBJ2-7

CDR3 protein: AWSLQGNGYT
clone size: -
V gene: TRBV30
J gene: TRBJ1-2

CDR3 protein: ASSQVLTGMNEQY
clone size: -
V gene: TRBV4-1
J gene: TRBJ2-7

CDR3 protein: ASSPPGSRSYGYT
clone size: -
V gene: TRBV4-2
J gene: TRBJ1-2

CDR3 protein: ASSMEGARSEQY
clone size: -
V gene: TRBV16
J gene: TRBJ2-7

CDR3 protein: SATSGGTNEKLF
clone size: -
V gene: TRBV29-1
J gene: TRBJ1-4

CDR3 protein: ASSLERYNEQF
clone size: -
V gene: TRBV5-1
J gene: TRBJ2-1

CDR3 protein: AISEKWEGPYKTYEQY
clone size: -
V gene: TRBV10-3
J gene: TRBJ2-7

CDR3 protein: ASSSRSGMVSDTQY
clone size: -
V gene: TRBV4-1
J gene: TRBJ2-3

CDR3 protein: ASSPRQGGQETQY
clone size: -
V gene: TRBV18
J gene: TRBJ2-5

CDR3 protein: ASSTTGRGTDTQY
clone size: -
V gene: TRBV5-6
J gene: TRBJ2-3

CDR3 protein: AVRGASTDTQY
clone size: -
V gene: TRBV2
J gene: TRBJ2-3

CDR3 protein: ASSFLETQY
clone size: -
V gene: TRBV11-2
J gene: TRBJ2-5

CDR3 protein: ASSQITGGEQY
clone size: -
V gene: TRBV10-1
J gene: TRBJ2-7

CDR3 protein: ASSLNSGTYEQY
clone size: -
V gene: TRBV7-3
J gene: TRBJ2-7

CDR3 protein: ASSSPQGGKVKQF
clone size: -
V gene: TRBV19
J gene: TRBJ2-1

CDR3 protein: ASSLNGRANEQY
clone size: once
V gene: TRBV5-4
J gene: TRBJ2-7

CDR3 protein: ASSVGTSGASTDTQY
clone size: -
V gene: TRBV9
J gene: TRBJ2-3

CDR3 protein: ASSSDGLYNEQF
clone size: -
V gene: TRBV11-2
J gene: TRBJ2-1

CDR3 protein: ASSPGTGLDNEQF
clone size: once
V gene: TRBV2
J gene: TRBJ2-1

CDR3 protein: ASSESRTGIGSEQF
clone size: -
V gene: TRBV10-2
J gene: TRBJ2-1

CDR3 protein: ASSIRTSGPYEQY
clone size: -
V gene: TRBV19
J gene: TRBJ2-7

CDR3 protein: ASSPREDGTTINEQF
clone size: -
V gene: TRBV4-1
J gene: TRBJ2-1

CDR3 protein: ATSRGVSGPNYNEQF
clone size: -
V gene: TRBV15
J gene: TRBJ2-1

CDR3 protein: ASSRTGDSYEQY
clone size: -
V gene: TRBV6-6
J gene: TRBJ2-7

CDR3 protein: AWTGLYGYT
clone size: -
V gene: TRBV30
J gene: TRBJ1-2

CDR3 protein: ASSFNRYTGELF
clone size: -
V gene: TRBV11-2
J gene: TRBJ2-2

CDR3 protein: ASSQDRVTFEQY
clone size: -
V gene: TRBV5-4
J gene: -

CDR3 protein: AISDHRPNTEAF
clone size: -
V gene: TRBV10-3
J gene: TRBJ1-1

CDR3 protein: ASLGLRSYEQY
clone size: -
V gene: TRBV27
J gene: TRBJ2-7

CDR3 protein: ASSDRRLRGYT
clone size: -
V gene: TRBV6-4
J gene: TRBJ1-2

CDR3 protein: ASMMAGELF
clone size: -
V gene: TRBV27
J gene: TRBJ2-2

CDR3 protein: ASSWDREGQPQH
clone size: -
V gene: TRBV6-5
J gene: TRBJ1-5

CDR3 protein: AWSVPHGGGDNEQF
clone size: once
V gene: TRBV30
J gene: TRBJ2-1

CDR3 protein: ASSHDGQARAYEQY
clone size: -
V gene: TRBV4-2
J gene: TRBJ2-7